The sequence of this T cell receptor beta chain was determined in a study of T cell responses to AZD1222 COVID-19 vaccine. This CDR3 is built from 15 residues. CDR1 and CDR2 (germline): SGHVS, FQNEAQ. J lost 5 bases, V lost 3 bases, and 7 bases had no gene match. TCRdb's table, derived via immunoSEQ multiplex PCR, lists solely in-frame clones and lacks some. The sample consists of roughly 150,000 clones, more than 85% of them appearing once. In its sample, this clone was seen once. V is TRBV7-8 and J is TRBJ1-5, with 7 bases fitting TRBD1. Source: peripheral blood, taken on day 0 of AZD1222 vaccination. The source is an adult in good health. CDR3 amino acids: CASSFRQGRDQPQHF. The CDR3 coding sequence is TGTGCCAGCAGCTTCCGACAGGGAAGAGATCAGCCCCAGCATTTT.